These 6 T cell receptor beta chains were sequenced from one sample in a study of cytomegalovirus exposure and HLA in healthy donors. The PCR made use of 60 Vbeta and 13 Jbeta primers. Produced via immunoSEQ multiplex PCR; TCRdb's table is partial and in-frame only. The data contain over 110,000 clones, about four fifths of them singletons. The specimen sequenced was PBMCs. The receptor set was obtained from a male donor in good health and CMV-seronegative.

The chain links TRBV30 to TRBJ1-2, with 12 nucleotides matching TRBD1. The germline V gene encodes CDR1 GTSNPN and CDR2 SVGIG (reference sequence). The V segment lost 4 bases and the J segment 0 bases; nucleotides outside the gene matches: 12. There are 18 residues in the CDR3. CDR3 sequence (DNA): TGTGCCTGGATTTACCGGGACAGGGGGCTCTCATCTAACTATGGCTACACCTTC. Amino acids: CAWIYRDRGLSSNYGYTF. Based on the CDR3 plus reference TRBV30 and TRBJ1-2, the full variable domain is SQTIHQWPATLVQPVGSPLSLECTVEGTSNPNLYWYRQAAGRGLQLLFYSVGIGQISSEVPQNLSASRPQDRQFILSSKKLLLSDSGFYLCAWIYRDRGLSSNYGYTFGSGTRLTVV.

This chain joins TRBV29-1 and TRBJ1-1; 11 positions agree with TRBD1. The junction had 2 bases not matched to a gene; V was cut back by 2 bases and J by 3 bases. Germline V gene sequence: CDR1 SQVTM, CDR2 ANQGSEA. The CDR3 spans 14 residues. Written as DNA, the CDR3 is TGCAGCGTTGAATGGGACAGGGGGGACACTGAAGCTTTCTTT. Its protein is CSVEWDRGDTEAFF. Full variable domain (outside the CDR3, taken from reference TRBV29-1 and TRBJ1-1): SAVISQKPSRDICQRGTSLTIQCQVDSQVTMMFWYRQQPGQSLTLIATANQGSEATYESGFVIDKFPISRPNLTFSTLTVSNMSPEDSSIYLCSVEWDRGDTEAFFGQGTRLTVV.

The V and J genes are TRBV11-3 and TRBJ2-2; D unclear. This CDR3 contains 14 residues. V dropped 1 base and J dropped 6 bases, with 9 bases sitting between them. CDR1 is SGHNT and CDR2 is YENEEA in the germline V gene. The CDR3 sequence: CASSLGAGPGELFF. The DNA of the CDR3 is TGTGCCAGCAGCTTAGGGGCTGGCCCCGGGGAGCTGTTTTTT.

The chain uses TRBV29-1 and TRBJ2-5; 7 bases are shared with TRBD2. The CDR3 length is 15 residues. Germline values: CDR1 SQVTM, CDR2 ANQGSEA. V was pared by 2 bases and J by 5 bases, with 11 bases of the junction left unmatched. CDR3 coding DNA: TGCAGCGTTGAAAGGGCGGGAGCCTCCCCGGAGACCCAGTACTTC. Translation gives CSVERAGASPETQYF.

This clone has just one count. The CDR3 nucleotides read TGTGCCAGCAGTTACTCAGGAGTCCCCAACACTGAAGCTTTCTTT. Translated: CASSYSGVPNTEAFF. V gene TRBV6-6 combines with J gene TRBJ1-1; no definite D call. With 0 bases removed from V and 2 bases from J, the gap between germline ends came to 10 bases. CDR3 length: 15 amino acids. Per the germline V gene, CDR1 is MNHNY and CDR2 is SVGAGI (reference sequence).

In this sample, this clone turned up once. This chain links TRBV4-1 with TRBJ2-2; 8 nucleotides align to TRBD2. Germline V lookup: CDR1 MGHRA, CDR2 YSYEKL. V was clipped by 1 base and J by 4 bases; unmatched bases: 8. This CDR3 has 17 amino acids. The CDR3, as DNA: TGCGCCAGCAGCCAAGTCACAGCGGGAGTCGTCACCGGGGAGCTGTTTTTT. This gives the protein CASSQVTAGVVTGELFF.